This paragraph covers one T cell receptor beta chain sequence. This sample is part of a study of shared clonotypes between healthy human individuals. The overall study: Donors consisted of a couple of women and three men between 18 and 49.

V lost 3 bases and J lost 2, with 16 bases in between. In germline, CDR1 is KGHSH, CDR2 LQKENI. The CDR3 totals 16 residues. Ten immunoSEQ deep assay plates were used by the authors to sequence unsorted PBMC DNA. Generated by immunoSEQ multiplex PCR, the TCRdb table keeps only in-frame clones and is missing some. Of about 480,000 clones in the sample, about 79% were seen once. The sample comprised PBMCs. The J gene is TRBJ1-1, the V gene TRBV18; D is unresolved. This sequence was found in a woman aged 40-49 years in good health. Some clones in this sample may be carry-over from other donors' samples. The CDR3 sequence: CASSPIIFGDNTEAFF. The CDR3 DNA follows: TGTGCCAGCTCACCGATAATCTTTGGGGATAACACTGAAGCTTTCTTT.